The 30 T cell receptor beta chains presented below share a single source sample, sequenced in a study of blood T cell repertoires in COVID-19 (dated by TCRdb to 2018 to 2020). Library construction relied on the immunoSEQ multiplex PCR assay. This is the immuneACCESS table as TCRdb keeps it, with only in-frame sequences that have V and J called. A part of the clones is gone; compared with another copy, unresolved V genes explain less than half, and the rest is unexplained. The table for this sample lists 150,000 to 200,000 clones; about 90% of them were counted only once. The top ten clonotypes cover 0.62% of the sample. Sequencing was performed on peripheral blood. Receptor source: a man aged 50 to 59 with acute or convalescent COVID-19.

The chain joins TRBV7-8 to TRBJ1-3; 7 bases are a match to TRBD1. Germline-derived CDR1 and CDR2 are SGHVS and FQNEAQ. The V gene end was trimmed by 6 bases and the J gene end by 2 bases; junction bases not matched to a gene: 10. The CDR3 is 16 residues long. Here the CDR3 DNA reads TGTGCCAGCAGGCTTACCGAAGACAGGGCTGGAAACACCATATATTTT. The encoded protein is CASRLTEDRAGNTIYF.

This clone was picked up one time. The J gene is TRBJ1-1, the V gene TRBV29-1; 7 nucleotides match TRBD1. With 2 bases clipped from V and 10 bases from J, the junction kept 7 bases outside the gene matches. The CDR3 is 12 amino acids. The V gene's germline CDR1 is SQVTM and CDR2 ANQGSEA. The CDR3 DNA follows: TGCAGCGTTGAAAGACAGGGAGTTCGAGCTTTCTTT. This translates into CSVERQGVRAFF.

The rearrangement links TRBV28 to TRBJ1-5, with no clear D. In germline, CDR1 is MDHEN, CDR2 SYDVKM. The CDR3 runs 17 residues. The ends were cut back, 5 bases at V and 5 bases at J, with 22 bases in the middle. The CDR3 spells CASSPIIRPLLDQPQHF. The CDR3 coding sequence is TGTGCCAGCAGTCCCATTATACGGCCTCTACTAGATCAGCCCCAGCATTTT.

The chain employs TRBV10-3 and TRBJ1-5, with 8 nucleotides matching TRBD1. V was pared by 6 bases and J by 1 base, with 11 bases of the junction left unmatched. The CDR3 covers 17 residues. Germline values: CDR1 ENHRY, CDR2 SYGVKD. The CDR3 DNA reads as TGTGCCATCAGCACCACAGGGGGTGGACCAAGCAATCAGCCCCAGCATTTT. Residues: CAISTTGGGPSNQPQHF.

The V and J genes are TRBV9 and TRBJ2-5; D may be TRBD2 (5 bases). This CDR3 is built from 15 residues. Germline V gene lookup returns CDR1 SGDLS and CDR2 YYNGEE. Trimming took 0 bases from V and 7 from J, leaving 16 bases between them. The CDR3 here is CASSVALRPGGTQYF. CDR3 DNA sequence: TGTGCCAGCAGCGTAGCTCTGAGACCAGGAGGGACCCAGTACTTC.

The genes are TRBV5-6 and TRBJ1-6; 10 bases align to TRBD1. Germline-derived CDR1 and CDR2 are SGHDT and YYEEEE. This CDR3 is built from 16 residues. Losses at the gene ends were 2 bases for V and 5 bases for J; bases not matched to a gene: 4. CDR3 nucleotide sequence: TGTGCCAGCAGCTTTCTTGGACAGGGGGATAATTCACCCCTCCACTTT. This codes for CASSFLGQGDNSPLHF. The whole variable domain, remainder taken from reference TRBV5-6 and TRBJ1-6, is DAGVTQSPTHLIKTRGQQVTLRCSPKSGHDTVSWYQQALGQGPQFIFQYYEEEERQRGNFPDRFSGHQFPNYSSELNVNALLLGDSALYLCASSFLGQGDNSPLHFGNGTRLTVT.

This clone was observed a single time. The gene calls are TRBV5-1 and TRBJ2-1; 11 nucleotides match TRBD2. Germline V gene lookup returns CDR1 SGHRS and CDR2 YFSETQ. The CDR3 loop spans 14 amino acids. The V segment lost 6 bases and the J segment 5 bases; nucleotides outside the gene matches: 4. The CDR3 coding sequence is TGCGCCAGCAAACTAGCGGGGGAAAACAATGAGCAGTTCTTC. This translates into CASKLAGENNEQFF.

CDR3 sequence reads: CASSQRGTGPGNTIYF. CDR3 coding DNA: TGTGCCAGCAGCCAAAGAGGGACAGGGCCTGGAAACACCATATATTTT. The gene calls are TRBV7-3 and TRBJ1-3, with 9 bases matching TRBD1. J gave up 2 bases and V 5 bases, and 7 bases lay outside the gene matches. Germline CDR1 reads SGHTA; CDR2 reads FQGTGA. The CDR3 covers 16 residues.

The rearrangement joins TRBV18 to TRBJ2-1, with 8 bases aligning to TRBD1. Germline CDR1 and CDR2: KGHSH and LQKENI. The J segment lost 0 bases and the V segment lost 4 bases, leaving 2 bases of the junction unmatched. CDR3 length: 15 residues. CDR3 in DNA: TGTGCCAGCTCACTGGACAGGGACTCCTACAATGAGCAGTTCTTC. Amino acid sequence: CASSLDRDSYNEQFF.

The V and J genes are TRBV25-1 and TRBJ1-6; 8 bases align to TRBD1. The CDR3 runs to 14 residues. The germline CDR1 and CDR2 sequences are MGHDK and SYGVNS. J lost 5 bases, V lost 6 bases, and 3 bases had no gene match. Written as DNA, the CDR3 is TGTGCCAGCAGACGGACAGGGAATAATTCACCCCTCCACTTT. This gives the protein CASRRTGNNSPLHF.

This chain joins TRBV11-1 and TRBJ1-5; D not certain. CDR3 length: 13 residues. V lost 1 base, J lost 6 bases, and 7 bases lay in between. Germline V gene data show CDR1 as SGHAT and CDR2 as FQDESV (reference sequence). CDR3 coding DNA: TGTGCCAGCAGCTTAGGATACTCTCAGCCCCAGCATTTT. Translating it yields CASSLGYSQPQHF. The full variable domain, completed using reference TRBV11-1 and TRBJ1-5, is EAEVAQSPRYKITEKSQAVAFWCDPISGHATLYWYRQILGQGPELLVQFQDESVVDDSQLPKDRFSAERLKGVDSTLKIQPAELGDSAMYLCASSLGYSQPQHFGDGTRLSIL.

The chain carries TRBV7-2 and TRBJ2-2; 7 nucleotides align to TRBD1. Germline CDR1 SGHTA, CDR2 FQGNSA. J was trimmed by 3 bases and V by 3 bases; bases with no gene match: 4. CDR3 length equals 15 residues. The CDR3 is CASSFEGAYTGELFF. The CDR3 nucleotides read TGTGCCAGCAGCTTCGAGGGGGCGTACACCGGGGAGCTGTTTTTT.

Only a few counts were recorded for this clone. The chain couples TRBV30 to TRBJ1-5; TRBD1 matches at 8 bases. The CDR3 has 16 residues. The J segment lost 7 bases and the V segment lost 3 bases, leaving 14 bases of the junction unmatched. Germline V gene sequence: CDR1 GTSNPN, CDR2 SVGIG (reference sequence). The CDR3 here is CAWRPAGQGFMQPQHF. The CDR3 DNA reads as TGTGCCTGGAGGCCAGCCGGACAGGGTTTCATGCAGCCCCAGCATTTT.

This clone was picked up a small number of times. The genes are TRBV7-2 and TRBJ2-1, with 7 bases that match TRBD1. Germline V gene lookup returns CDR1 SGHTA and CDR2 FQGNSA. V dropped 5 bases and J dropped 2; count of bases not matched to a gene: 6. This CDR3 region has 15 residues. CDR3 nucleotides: TGTGCCAGCAGCCTCGGACAGGAGCCCTACAATGAGCAGTTCTTC. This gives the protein CASSLGQEPYNEQFF.

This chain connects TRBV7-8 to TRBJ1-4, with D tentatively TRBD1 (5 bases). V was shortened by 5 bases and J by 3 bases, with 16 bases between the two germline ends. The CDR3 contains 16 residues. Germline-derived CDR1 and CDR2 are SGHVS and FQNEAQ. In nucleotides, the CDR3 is TGTGCCAGCAGCCGGTCAGGGTTCCCCTCTAATGAAAAACTGTTTTTT. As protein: CASSRSGFPSNEKLFF.

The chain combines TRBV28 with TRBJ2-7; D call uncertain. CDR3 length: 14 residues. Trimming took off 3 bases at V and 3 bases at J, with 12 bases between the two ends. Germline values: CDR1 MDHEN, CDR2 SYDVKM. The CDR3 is CASSFVRFRYEQYF. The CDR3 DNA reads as TGTGCCAGCAGTTTCGTCAGGTTCCGCTACGAGCAGTACTTC.

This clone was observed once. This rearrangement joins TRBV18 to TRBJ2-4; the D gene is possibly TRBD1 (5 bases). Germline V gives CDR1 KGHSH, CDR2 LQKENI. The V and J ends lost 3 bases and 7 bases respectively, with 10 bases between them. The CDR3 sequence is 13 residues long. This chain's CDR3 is CASSPNQGNIQYF. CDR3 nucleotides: TGTGCCAGCTCACCCAACCAGGGCAACATTCAGTACTTC.

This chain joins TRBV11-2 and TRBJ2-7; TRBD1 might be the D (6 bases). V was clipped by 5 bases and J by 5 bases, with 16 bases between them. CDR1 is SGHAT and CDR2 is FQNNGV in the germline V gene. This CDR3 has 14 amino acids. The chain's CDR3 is CASSISPNRDEQYF. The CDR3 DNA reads TGTGCCAGCAGCATTTCACCTAACAGGGACGAGCAGTACTTC.

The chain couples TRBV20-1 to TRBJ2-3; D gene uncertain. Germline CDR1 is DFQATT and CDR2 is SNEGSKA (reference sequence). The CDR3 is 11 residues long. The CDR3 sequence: CSALYTDTQYF. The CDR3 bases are TGCAGCGCCCTATACACAGATACGCAGTATTTT.

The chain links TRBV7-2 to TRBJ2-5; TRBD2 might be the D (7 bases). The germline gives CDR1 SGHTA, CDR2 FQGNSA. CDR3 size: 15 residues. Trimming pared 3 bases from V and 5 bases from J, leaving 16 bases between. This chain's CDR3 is CASSLGGGSWETQYF. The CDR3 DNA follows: TGTGCCAGCAGCTTGGGGGGGGGCTCGTGGGAGACCCAGTACTTC.

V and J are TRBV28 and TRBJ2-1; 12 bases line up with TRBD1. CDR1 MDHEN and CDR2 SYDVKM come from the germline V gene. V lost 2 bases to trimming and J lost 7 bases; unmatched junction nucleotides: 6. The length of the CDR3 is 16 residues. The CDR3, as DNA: TGTGCCAGCAGTTTAGTAGGGACAGGGGGCCTGAATGAGCAGTTCTTC. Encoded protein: CASSLVGTGGLNEQFF.

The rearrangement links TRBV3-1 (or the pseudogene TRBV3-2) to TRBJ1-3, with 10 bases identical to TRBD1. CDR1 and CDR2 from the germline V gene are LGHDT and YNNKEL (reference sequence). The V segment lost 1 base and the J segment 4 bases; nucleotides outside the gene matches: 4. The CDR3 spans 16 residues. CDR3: CASSQGDRGWGNTIYF. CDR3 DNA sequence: TGTGCCAGCAGCCAAGGGGACAGGGGCTGGGGAAACACCATATATTTT.

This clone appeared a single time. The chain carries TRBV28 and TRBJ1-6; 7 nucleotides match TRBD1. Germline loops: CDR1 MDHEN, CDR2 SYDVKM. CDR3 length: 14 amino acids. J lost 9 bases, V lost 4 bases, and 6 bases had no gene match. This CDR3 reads CASSSSQGSSPLHF. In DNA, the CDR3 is TGTGCCAGCAGTTCTTCACAGGGGAGTTCACCCCTCCACTTT.

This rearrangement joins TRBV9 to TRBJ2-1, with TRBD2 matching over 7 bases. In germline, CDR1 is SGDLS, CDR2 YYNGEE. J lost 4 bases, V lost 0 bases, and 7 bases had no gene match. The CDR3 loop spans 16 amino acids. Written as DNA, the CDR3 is TGTGCCAGCAGCGTAGGTGTCCCTAGCGGATACAATGAGCAGTTCTTC. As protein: CASSVGVPSGYNEQFF. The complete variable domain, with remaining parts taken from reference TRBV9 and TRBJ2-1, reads DSGVTQTPKHLITATGQRVTLRCSPRSGDLSVYWYQQSLDQGLQFLIQYYNGEERAKGNILERFSAQQFPDLHSELNLSSLELGDSALYFCASSVGVPSGYNEQFFGPGTRLTVL.

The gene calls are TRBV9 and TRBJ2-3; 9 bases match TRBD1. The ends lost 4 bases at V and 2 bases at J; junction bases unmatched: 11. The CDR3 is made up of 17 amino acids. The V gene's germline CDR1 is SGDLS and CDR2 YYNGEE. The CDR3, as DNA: TGTGCCAGCAGCCCAGGGACAGGGATCGGCCCCACAGATACGCAGTATTTT. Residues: CASSPGTGIGPTDTQYF.

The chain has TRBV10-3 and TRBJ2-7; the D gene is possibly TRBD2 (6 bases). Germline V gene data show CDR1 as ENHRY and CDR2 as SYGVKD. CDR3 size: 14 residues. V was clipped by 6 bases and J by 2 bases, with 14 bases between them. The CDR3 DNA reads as TGTGCCATCAGAACGGAGGGCCCACCCTACGAGCAGTACTTC. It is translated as CAIRTEGPPYEQYF.

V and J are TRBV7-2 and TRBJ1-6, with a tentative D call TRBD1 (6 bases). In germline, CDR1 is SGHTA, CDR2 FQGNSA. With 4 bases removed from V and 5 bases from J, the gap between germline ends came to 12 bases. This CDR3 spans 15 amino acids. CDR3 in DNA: TGTGCCAGCAGCTCGTACAGGGTTAATAATTCACCCCTCCACTTT. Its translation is CASSSYRVNNSPLHF.

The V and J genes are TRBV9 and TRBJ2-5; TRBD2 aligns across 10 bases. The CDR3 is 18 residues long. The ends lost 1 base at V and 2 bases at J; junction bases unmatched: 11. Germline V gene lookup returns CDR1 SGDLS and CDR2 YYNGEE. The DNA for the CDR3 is TGTGCCAGCAGCGTATCACCCCCCCTAGCGGGGGTGCAAGAGACCCAGTACTTC. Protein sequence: CASSVSPPLAGVQETQYF.

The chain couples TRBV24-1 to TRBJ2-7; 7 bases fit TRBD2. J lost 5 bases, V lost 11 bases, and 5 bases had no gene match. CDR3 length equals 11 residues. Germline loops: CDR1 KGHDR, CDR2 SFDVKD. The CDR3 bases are TGTGCCATCGGGGAGGGGCACGAGCAGTACTTC. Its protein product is CAIGEGHEQYF.

For the CDR3, the DNA is TGCGCCAGCAGCTTGGCCCCAGGGGGCCTTAAAGGAGGAAACACCATATATTTT. It encodes CASSLAPGGLKGGNTIYF. J is TRBJ1-3 and V is TRBV5-1, with 8 bases lining up with TRBD1. The CDR3 loop spans 18 amino acids. The germline CDR1 and CDR2 sequences are SGHRS and YFSETQ. The ends lost 0 bases at V and 4 bases at J; junction bases unmatched: 12.